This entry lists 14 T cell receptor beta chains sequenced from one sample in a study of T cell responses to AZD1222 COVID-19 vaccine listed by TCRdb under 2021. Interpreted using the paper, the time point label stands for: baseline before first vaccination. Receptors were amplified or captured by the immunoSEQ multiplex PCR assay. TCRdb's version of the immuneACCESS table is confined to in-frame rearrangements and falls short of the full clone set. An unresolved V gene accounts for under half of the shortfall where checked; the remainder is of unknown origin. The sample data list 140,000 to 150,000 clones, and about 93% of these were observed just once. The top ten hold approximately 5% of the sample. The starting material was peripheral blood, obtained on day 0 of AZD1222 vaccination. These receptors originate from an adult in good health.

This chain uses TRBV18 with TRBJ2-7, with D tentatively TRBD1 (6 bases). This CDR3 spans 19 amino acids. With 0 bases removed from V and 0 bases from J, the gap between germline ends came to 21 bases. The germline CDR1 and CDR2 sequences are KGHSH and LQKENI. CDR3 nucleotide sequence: TGTGCCAGCTCACCACCCGGGACATCGGAAACAGAGTCCTCCTACGAGCAGTACTTC. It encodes CASSPPGTSETESSYEQYF.

The CDR3: CASRRSGLSEAFF. The CDR3 nucleotides are TGTGCCAGCCGCAGATCTGGTCTTTCTGAAGCTTTCTTT. J is TRBJ1-1 and V is TRBV3-1 (or the pseudogene TRBV3-2); D is undetermined. The length of the CDR3 is 13 residues. Germline values: CDR1 LGHDT, CDR2 YNNKEL (reference sequence). V lost 8 bases and J 6 bases, leaving 16 bases between the germline ends.

CDR3 sequence: CASSAMSGTGEPGANVLTF. DNA of the CDR3: TGTGCCAGTAGTGCAATGTCCGGGACAGGGGAACCTGGGGCCAACGTCCTGACTTTC. The chain is built from TRBV19 and TRBJ2-6; TRBD1 agrees at 10 bases. The V gene's germline CDR1 is LNHDA and CDR2 SQIVND (reference sequence). This CDR3 has 19 amino acids. The trim removed 5 bases at V and 2 bases at J, leaving 12 bases unmatched.

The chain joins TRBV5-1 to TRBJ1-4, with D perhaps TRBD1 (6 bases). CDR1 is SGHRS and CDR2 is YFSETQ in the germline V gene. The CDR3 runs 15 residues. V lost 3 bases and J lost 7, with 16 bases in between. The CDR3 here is CASSSGGLSSEKLFF. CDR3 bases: TGCGCCAGCAGCTCGGGGGGCCTTTCATCTGAAAAACTGTTTTTT.

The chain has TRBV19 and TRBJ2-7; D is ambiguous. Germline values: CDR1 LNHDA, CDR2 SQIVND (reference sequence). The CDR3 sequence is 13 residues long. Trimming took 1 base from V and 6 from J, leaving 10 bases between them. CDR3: CASSIAVPAEQYF. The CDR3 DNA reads TGTGCCAGTAGTATAGCCGTCCCCGCCGAGCAGTACTTC.

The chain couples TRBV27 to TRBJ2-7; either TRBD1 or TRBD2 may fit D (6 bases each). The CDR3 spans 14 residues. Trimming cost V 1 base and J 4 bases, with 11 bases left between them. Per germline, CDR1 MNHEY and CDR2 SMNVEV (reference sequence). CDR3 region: CASSLYGGEYEQYF. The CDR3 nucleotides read TGTGCCAGCAGTTTATACGGGGGCGAGTACGAGCAGTACTTC.

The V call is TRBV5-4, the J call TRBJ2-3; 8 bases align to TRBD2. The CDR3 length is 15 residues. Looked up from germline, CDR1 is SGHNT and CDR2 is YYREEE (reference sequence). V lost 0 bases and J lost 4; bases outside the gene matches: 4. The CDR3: CASSLAGGPPDTQYF. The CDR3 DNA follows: TGTGCCAGCAGCTTGGCGGGAGGGCCGCCAGATACGCAGTATTTT.

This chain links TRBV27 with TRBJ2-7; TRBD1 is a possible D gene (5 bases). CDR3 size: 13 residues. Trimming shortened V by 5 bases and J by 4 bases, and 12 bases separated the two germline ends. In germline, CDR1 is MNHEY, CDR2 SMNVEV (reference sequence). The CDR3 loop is CASSPRTHYEQYF. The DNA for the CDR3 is TGTGCCAGCAGTCCGCGGACACATTACGAGCAGTACTTC.

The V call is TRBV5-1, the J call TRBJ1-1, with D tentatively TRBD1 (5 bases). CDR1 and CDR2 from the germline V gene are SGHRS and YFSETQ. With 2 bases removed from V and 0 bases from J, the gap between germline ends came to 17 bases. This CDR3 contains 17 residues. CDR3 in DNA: TGCGCCAGCAGCTTAACCAGGACACAAAGCATGAACACTGAAGCTTTCTTT. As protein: CASSLTRTQSMNTEAFF. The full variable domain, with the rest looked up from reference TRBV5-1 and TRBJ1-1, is KAGVTQTPRYLIKTRGQQVTLSCSPISGHRSVSWYQQTPGQGLQFLFEYFSETQRNKGNFPGRFSGRQFSNSRSEMNVSTLELGDSALYLCASSLTRTQSMNTEAFFGQGTRLTVV.

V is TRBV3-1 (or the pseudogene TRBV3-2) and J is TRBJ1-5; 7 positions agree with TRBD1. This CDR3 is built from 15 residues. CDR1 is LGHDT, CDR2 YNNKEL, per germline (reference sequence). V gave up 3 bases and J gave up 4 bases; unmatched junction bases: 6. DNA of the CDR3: TGTGCCAGCAGCCAGAAGAACAGGGGTAATCAGCCCCAGCATTTT. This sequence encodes CASSQKNRGNQPQHF.

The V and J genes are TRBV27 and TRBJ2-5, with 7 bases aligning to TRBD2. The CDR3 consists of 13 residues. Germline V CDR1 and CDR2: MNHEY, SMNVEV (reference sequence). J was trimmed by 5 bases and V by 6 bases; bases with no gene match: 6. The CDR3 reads CASRGGNSETQYF. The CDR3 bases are TGTGCCAGCAGGGGGGGGAACTCGGAGACCCAGTACTTC.

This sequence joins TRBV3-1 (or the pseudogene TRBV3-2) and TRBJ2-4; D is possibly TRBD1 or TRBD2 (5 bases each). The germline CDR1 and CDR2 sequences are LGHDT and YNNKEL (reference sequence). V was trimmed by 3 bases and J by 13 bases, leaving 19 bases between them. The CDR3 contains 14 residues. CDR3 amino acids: CASSQDPGTLAQYF. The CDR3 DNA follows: TGTGCCAGCAGCCAGGACCCCGGGACCCTCGCCCAGTACTTC.

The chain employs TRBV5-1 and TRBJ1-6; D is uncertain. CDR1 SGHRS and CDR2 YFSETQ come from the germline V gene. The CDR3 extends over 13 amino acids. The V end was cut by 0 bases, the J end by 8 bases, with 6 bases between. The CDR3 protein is CASSLDGYSPLHF. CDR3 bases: TGCGCCAGCAGCTTGGACGGGTATTCACCCCTCCACTTT. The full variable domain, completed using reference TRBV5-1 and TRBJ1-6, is KAGVTQTPRYLIKTRGQQVTLSCSPISGHRSVSWYQQTPGQGLQFLFEYFSETQRNKGNFPGRFSGRQFSNSRSEMNVSTLELGDSALYLCASSLDGYSPLHFGNGTRLTVT.

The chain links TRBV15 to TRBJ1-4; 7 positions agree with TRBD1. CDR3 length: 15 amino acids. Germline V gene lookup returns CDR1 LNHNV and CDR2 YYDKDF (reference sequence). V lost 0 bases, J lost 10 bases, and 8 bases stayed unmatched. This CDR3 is CATSREGTVGGKLFF. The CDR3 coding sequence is TGTGCCACCAGCAGAGAAGGGACAGTAGGGGGAAAACTGTTTTTT.